The following is a T cell receptor beta chain sequence with its context. The data were taken from a study of cytomegalovirus exposure and HLA in healthy donors. This PCR relied on a set of 60 Vbeta primers and 13 Jbeta primers. Method: immunoSEQ multiplex PCR; TCRdb's copy keeps in-frame clones and lacks some. Its table records about 74,000 clones. The V end was cut by 5 bases, the J end by 3 bases, with 7 bases between. The CDR3 contains 12 residues. Per germline, CDR1 SEHNR and CDR2 FQNEAQ (reference sequence). The gene calls are TRBV7-9 and TRBJ1-1; D not certain. The sequence came from a female donor in good health and CMV-seropositive. Material for sequencing was PBMCs. DNA of the CDR3: TGTGCCAGCAGCCCTACGGACACTGAAGCTTTCTTT. It translates to CASSPTDTEAFF.